This T cell receptor (beta chain) derives from a study of T cell repertoires in cytomegalovirus infection (dated by TCRdb to about 2019). For the wider study: Peptide stimulations targeted recently identified HLA-C-restricted CMV epitopes, whose presentation resists viral immunomodulation, together with well-studied HLA-B-restricted epitopes. Donor HLA type was relevant to the analysis, as public TCR beta signatures indicated carriage of CMV infection together with the matching HLA type. Results the study describes overall, beyond this receptor: The ex vivo response was dominated by HLA-C-restricted CMV-specific TCR beta clonotypes, and the single most frequent clonotype in two of eight donors was supplied by these HLA-C-restricted clonotypes. In both this cohort and an independent roughly 330-donor cohort, the cumulative frequency of public TCR beta family members distinguished carriers of CMV infection plus the relevant HLA type.

The instrument was an Illumina HiSeq 1500. TCRdb redid the processing of the public reads, applying fastp at Q25 and MiXCR, and retained in-frame beta chains. Identical CDR3 protein sequences are pooled into one entry, listed with their most common genes and DNA. The sample profile shows 400,000 to 600,000 distinct CDR3 sequences; approximately 40% of them were found once. About 41% of the sample comes from the top ten. Per the publication, the treatment or condition label means: in vitro stimulation with specific CMV peptide epitopes to enrich CMV-specific T cells. V is reduced by 4 bases and J by 5 bases, leaving a spacing of 12 bases between them. The CDR3 contains 13 residues, cysteine and phenylalanine counted. The sequence is cut down to CDR3 DNA, 39 bases in frame from base 1. CDR1 and CDR2, per the germline V gene, are SGHVS and FQNEAQ. Remarks on this clonotype: Its antigen is unknown. No base-level quality is on record; no much larger clone is a single base apart.

The V and J genes are TRBV7-8 and TRBJ2-7, with the D gene not clear enough to name. The sample consisted of cultured PBMCs, taken from culture after CMV antigen stimulation. The clonotype was recovered from a human donor in good health (CMV status not recorded). Some clones in this sample may be carry-over from other donors' samples. Read as DNA, the sequence is TGTGCCAGCAGCTCAAGGACGGCCCACGAGCAGTACTTC. Its amino acids are CASSSRTAHEQYF. The CDR3, completed at both ends by the reference TRBV7-8 and TRBJ2-7 genes, gives the full variable domain GAGVSQSPRYKVAKRGQDVALRCDPISGHVSLFWYQQALGQGPEFLTYFQNEAQLDKSGLPSDRFFAERPEGSVSTLKIQRTQQEDSAVYLCASSSRTAHEQYFGPGTRLTVT.